This T cell receptor (beta chain) was documented in a study of Tregs in tolerant kidney transplant recipients. Study context: A roughly three-day belatacept mixed lymphocyte reaction, sometimes plus 5-day graft donor restimulation, preceded CD4+CD25+CD127- sorting. Sorting used antibodies to exclude donor cells. Study results and caveats: Findings come from small patient numbers and require larger validation. Tregs expanded with activated donor B cells seemed most donor-specific.

The germline gives CDR1 SGHTA, CDR2 FQGNSA. With V trimmed by 6 bases and J by 7 bases, 11 bases remained unmatched. The CDR3 runs 15 residues. Libraries were prepared by immunoSEQ multiplex PCR; TCRdb keeps only in-frame clonotypes and omits some of them. Of about 16,000 clones listed, around 66% are singletons. Points on this clone: Its target is unknown.

The TCR sequence derives from a human donor in good health. The gene calls are TRBV7-2 and TRBJ2-3; TRBD2 matches at 9 bases. Sequenced sample: Tregs from blood cultured with allogeneic cells. As DNA, the CDR3 is TGTGCCAGCAGTCTAGCGGGGCTGTTAGGGAATACGCAGTATTTT. This sequence encodes CASSLAGLLGNTQYF.